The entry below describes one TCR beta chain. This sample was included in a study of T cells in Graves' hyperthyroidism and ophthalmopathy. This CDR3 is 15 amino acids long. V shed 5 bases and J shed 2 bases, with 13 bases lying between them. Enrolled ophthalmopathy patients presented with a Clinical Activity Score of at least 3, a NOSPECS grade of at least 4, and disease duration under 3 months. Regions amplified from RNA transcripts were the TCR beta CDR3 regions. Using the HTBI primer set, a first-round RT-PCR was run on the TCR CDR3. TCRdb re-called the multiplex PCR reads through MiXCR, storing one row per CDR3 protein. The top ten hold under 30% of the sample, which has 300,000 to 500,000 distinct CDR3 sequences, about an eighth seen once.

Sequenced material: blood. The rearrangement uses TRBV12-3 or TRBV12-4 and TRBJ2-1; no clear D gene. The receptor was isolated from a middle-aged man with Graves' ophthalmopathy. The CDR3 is CASSPGPGPYNEQFF. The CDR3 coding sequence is TGTGCCAGCAGTCCTGGTCCGGGCCCCTACAATGAGCAGTTCTTC.